A single sample gave rise to the 25 T cell receptor beta chains below, sequenced in a study of T cell responses to AZD1222 COVID-19 vaccine. Assay used: immunoSEQ multiplex PCR; TCRdb lists only in-frame clones, some missing. Among about 100,000 clones, more than 85% were seen once, and the ten largest hold 16%. The sample here was peripheral blood, taken on day 0 of AZD1222 vaccination. The receptors were gathered from an adult in good health.

This rearrangement joins TRBV19 to TRBJ1-6; D uncertain. The CDR3 loop spans 14 amino acids. The germline gives CDR1 LNHDA, CDR2 SQIVND (reference sequence). Trimming took 6 bases from V and 5 from J, leaving 11 bases between them. The CDR3 coding sequence is TGTGCCAGTAGCGAGGTACCGAATAATTCACCCCTCCACTTT. It is translated as CASSEVPNNSPLHF.

This clone was recorded once. The rearrangement links TRBV5-6 to TRBJ2-7; D ambiguous. CDR1 is SGHDT, CDR2 YYEEEE, per germline. The CDR3 is made up of 12 amino acids. V was clipped by 6 bases and J by 2 bases, with 9 bases between them. CDR3 bases: TGTGCCAGCAAAGACCGCACCTACGAGCAGTACTTC. Protein: CASKDRTYEQYF.

V and J are TRBV7-2 and TRBJ1-5; D is uncertain. V was cut by 4 bases and J by 5 bases, with 6 bases left in between. CDR1 and CDR2 (germline): SGHTA, FQGNSA. This CDR3 has 12 residues. CDR3 region: CASSSLDQPQHF. The DNA for the CDR3 is TGTGCCAGCAGCTCTCTAGATCAGCCCCAGCATTTT.

V and J are TRBV27 and TRBJ1-5; D not certain. The germline V gene has CDR1 MNHEY and CDR2 SMNVEV (reference sequence). The CDR3 consists of 15 residues. V lost 7 bases to trimming and J lost 0 bases, with 13 bases between them. In DNA, the CDR3 is TGTGCCAGCACCCGCCCCGAGGATAGCAATCAGCCCCAGCATTTT. Its translation: CASTRPEDSNQPQHF.

This clone was picked up a small number of times. V is TRBV19 and J is TRBJ2-5; D unclear. With 3 bases removed from V and 0 bases from J, the gap between germline ends came to 11 bases. The CDR3 is 15 residues long. The V gene's germline CDR1 is LNHDA and CDR2 SQIVND (reference sequence). For the CDR3, the DNA is TGTGCCAGTAGTATCCCCTCGGCGTACCAAGAGACCCAGTACTTC. Translation: CASSIPSAYQETQYF.

This chain connects TRBV11-3 to TRBJ1-1; possibly TRBD1 for D (6 bases). This CDR3 is 15 amino acids long. Trimming pared 5 bases from V and 5 bases from J, leaving 18 bases between. Germline CDR1 and CDR2: SGHNT and YENEEA. Here the CDR3 reads CASSVQGAGRTEAFF. The CDR3, as DNA: TGTGCCAGCAGCGTACAGGGTGCTGGCCGTACTGAAGCTTTCTTT.

The chain carries TRBV11-2 and TRBJ2-7; tentative D call: TRBD1 (5 bases). CDR1 is SGHAT and CDR2 is FQNNGV in the germline V gene. The CDR3 loop spans 13 amino acids. V lost 0 bases, J lost 7 bases, and 10 bases lay in between. The CDR3 DNA sequence: TGTGCCAGCAGCTTAGACAGGGCCTCGGAGCAGTACTTC. This sequence encodes CASSLDRASEQYF.

V is TRBV11-2 and J is TRBJ2-7, with 14 bases lining up with TRBD2. The CDR3 is 16 amino acids. V trimming: 7 bases; J trimming: 3 bases; junction bases outside the gene matches: 8. Germline V gene data show CDR1 as SGHAT and CDR2 as FQNNGV. The CDR3 sequence: CASTIGLAGGRYEQYF. The CDR3 DNA reads as TGTGCCAGCACCATCGGACTAGCGGGAGGACGCTACGAGCAGTACTTC.

This clone was detected only a few times. V is TRBV19 and J is TRBJ1-2; D unresolved. Germline V CDR1 and CDR2: LNHDA, SQIVND (reference sequence). The CDR3 consists of 13 residues. V gave up 5 bases and J gave up 10 bases, with 17 bases separating them. CDR3 nucleotides: TGTGCCAGTAGTTTCAAAAGGGTTGCCGACTACACCTTC. Translating it yields CASSFKRVADYTF.

The rearrangement joins TRBV7-2 to TRBJ1-2; D is ambiguous. The CDR3 has 16 residues. Germline V gene sequence: CDR1 SGHTA, CDR2 FQGNSA. V gave up 5 bases and J gave up 1 base, with 17 bases separating them. The CDR3 loop is CASSPHSVHNNYGYTF. The CDR3 nucleotides read TGTGCCAGCAGCCCTCACTCAGTCCACAATAACTATGGCTACACCTTC. The full variable domain, its missing parts supplied by reference TRBV7-2 and TRBJ1-2, is GAGVSQSPSNKVTEKGKDVELRCDPISGHTALYWYRQSLGQGLEFLIYFQGNSAPDKSGLPSDRFSAERTGGSVSTLTIQRTQQEDSAVYLCASSPHSVHNNYGYTFGSGTRLTVV.

CDR3 sequence reads: CASSIRHVSVGTGLGTDTQYF. The CDR3 region has the DNA TGTGCCAGTAGTATTAGACACGTGTCTGTGGGGACAGGGCTTGGCACAGATACGCAGTATTTT. This rearrangement joins TRBV19 to TRBJ2-3, with TRBD1 matching over 9 bases. Per the germline V gene, CDR1 is LNHDA and CDR2 is SQIVND (reference sequence). This CDR3 spans 21 amino acids. V lost 3 bases and J lost 1; bases outside the gene matches: 20.

The genes are TRBV2 and TRBJ1-2, with 8 nucleotides matching TRBD1. The CDR3 is made up of 15 amino acids. Trimming at V came to 7 bases and at J to 4 bases, leaving 11 bases not matched to a gene. Germline CDR1 SNHLY, CDR2 FYNNEI. The CDR3 region has the DNA TGTGCCAGCACCGAGGACAGGGTCAGTCTCTATGGCTACACCTTC. This gives the protein CASTEDRVSLYGYTF.

The V call is TRBV3-1 (or the pseudogene TRBV3-2), the J call TRBJ1-2, with 8 bases identical to TRBD1. CDR1 and CDR2 (germline): LGHDT, YNNKEL (reference sequence). The CDR3 is made up of 15 amino acids. Losses at the gene ends were 1 base for V and 5 bases for J; bases not matched to a gene: 6. CDR3 sequence reads: CASSQVRTGRYGYTF. CDR3 nucleotides: TGTGCCAGCAGCCAAGTCAGGACAGGGAGGTATGGCTACACCTTC.

The CDR3 sequence: CASSTRLAGGNEQFF. In nucleotides, the CDR3 is TGTGCCAGCAGCACCCGACTAGCAGGGGGAAATGAGCAGTTCTTC. The V call is TRBV7-9, the J call TRBJ2-1; D tentatively reads TRBD1 or TRBD2 (7 bases each). Trimming stripped 5 bases from V and 7 bases from J, with 18 bases between. CDR1 SEHNR and CDR2 FQNEAQ come from the germline V gene (reference sequence). This CDR3 comprises 15 residues.

This clone came up once. The V gene is TRBV27, the J gene TRBJ2-1; 10 bases match TRBD2. The CDR3 loop spans 15 amino acids. The germline V gene has CDR1 MNHEY and CDR2 SMNVEV (reference sequence). Trimming at V came to 7 bases and at J to 3 bases, leaving 6 bases not matched to a gene. The CDR3 DNA is TGTGCCAGCACCCTGGGGACTAGCGACTACAATGAGCAGTTCTTC. Amino acid sequence: CASTLGTSDYNEQFF.

The CDR3 sequence: CASSTYSKQETQYF. The CDR3 nucleotides are TGTGCCAGCAGTACCTACAGCAAACAAGAGACCCAGTACTTC. This chain links TRBV28 with TRBJ2-5; D is uncertain. Germline assignment: CDR1 MDHEN and CDR2 SYDVKM. Trimming took 5 bases from V and 2 from J, leaving 12 bases between them. This CDR3 comprises 14 residues. Full variable domain (rest looked up from reference TRBV28 and TRBJ2-5): DVKVTQSSRYLVKRTGEKVFLECVQDMDHENMFWYRQDPGLGLRLIYFSYDVKMKEKGDIPEGYSVSREKKERFSLILESASTNQTSMYLCASSTYSKQETQYFGPGTRLLVL.

The chain joins TRBV29-1 to TRBJ1-1; D perhaps matches TRBD1 (5 bases). Germline loops: CDR1 SQVTM, CDR2 ANQGSEA. CDR3 length: 14 amino acids. CDR3 DNA sequence: TGCAGTGCCTTTCACGGGGCAGAATCGACTGAAGCTTTCTTT. Translated, it gives CSAFHGAESTEAFF.

This clone was recorded only once. The rearrangement joins TRBV15 to TRBJ2-7, with a possible D match to TRBD1 (6 bases). V lost 0 bases and J lost 2, with 14 bases in between. The CDR3 has 16 amino acids. CDR1 LNHNV and CDR2 YYDKDF come from the germline V gene (reference sequence). This chain's CDR3 is CATSRDLGQLPYEQYF. Here the CDR3 DNA reads TGTGCCACCAGCAGAGATCTCGGACAGTTACCCTACGAGCAGTACTTC.

The rearrangement uses TRBV5-1 and TRBJ2-1; maybe TRBD2 (5 bases). The germline CDR1 and CDR2 sequences are SGHRS and YFSETQ. This CDR3 spans 16 amino acids. V lost 3 bases and J 0 bases, leaving 13 bases between the germline ends. The CDR3 DNA follows: TGCGCCAGCAGCTCCCTAGCCGGAGACTCCTACAATGAGCAGTTCTTC. It codes for CASSSLAGDSYNEQFF.

The rearrangement links TRBV5-6 to TRBJ1-2; 9 positions match TRBD1. Germline-derived CDR1 and CDR2 are SGHDT and YYEEEE. This CDR3 contains 17 residues. J gave up 5 bases and V 1 base, and 12 bases lay outside the gene matches. The CDR3 DNA is TGTGCCAGCAGCTTGTTAGGGACAGGGCTCATGACGTATGGCTACACCTTC. Amino acids: CASSLLGTGLMTYGYTF.

The V and J genes are TRBV5-1 and TRBJ1-2; perhaps TRBD1 as D (6 bases). The V end lost 4 bases, the J end lost 6 bases, and 16 bases lay between the germline ends. The germline V gene encodes CDR1 SGHRS and CDR2 YFSETQ. This CDR3 contains 14 residues. This CDR3 reads CASSNQGWDNGYTF. The CDR3, as DNA: TGCGCCAGCAGCAATCAGGGGTGGGATAATGGCTACACCTTC. The whole variable domain, filled in from reference TRBV5-1 and TRBJ1-2, reads KAGVTQTPRYLIKTRGQQVTLSCSPISGHRSVSWYQQTPGQGLQFLFEYFSETQRNKGNFPGRFSGRQFSNSRSEMNVSTLELGDSALYLCASSNQGWDNGYTFGSGTRLTVV.

The V and J genes are TRBV5-1 and TRBJ2-1; a possible D gene is TRBD2 (6 bases). The CDR3 spans 13 residues. Trimming stripped 4 bases from V and 2 bases from J, with 7 bases between. Looked up from germline, CDR1 is SGHRS and CDR2 is YFSETQ. This chain's CDR3 is CASSPGAYNEQFF. CDR3 bases: TGCGCCAGCAGCCCGGGAGCCTACAATGAGCAGTTCTTC.

The genes are TRBV19 and TRBJ1-1; D is perhaps TRBD1 (6 bases). This CDR3 contains 14 residues. V lost 1 base and J 6 bases, leaving 12 bases between the germline ends. Germline CDR1 reads LNHDA; CDR2 reads SQIVND (reference sequence). The CDR3 DNA follows: TGTGCCAGTAGTATAGGGGGACAAGTCTCTGAAGCTTTCTTT. This gives the protein CASSIGGQVSEAFF. The whole variable domain, filled in from reference TRBV19 and TRBJ1-1, reads DGGITQSPKYLFRKEGQNVTLSCEQNLNHDAMYWYRQDPGQGLRLIYYSQIVNDFQKGDIAEGYSVSREKKESFPLTVTSAQKNPTAFYLCASSIGGQVSEAFFGQGTRLTVV.

This clone was observed a single time. This chain connects TRBV7-6 to TRBJ2-5, with a weak D call TRBD2 (7 bases). There are 17 residues in the CDR3. The V and J ends lost 4 bases and 2 bases respectively, with 20 bases between them. Germline V gives CDR1 SGHVS, CDR2 FNYEAQ. The CDR3 nucleotides read TGTGCCAGCAGCTCCCGGGGGCGCGGGGGCCCGCAAGAGACCCAGTACTTC. Its protein product is CASSSRGRGGPQETQYF.

The chain has TRBV6-5 and TRBJ2-7, with a tentative D call TRBD2 (7 bases). V lost 2 bases and J lost 7, with 15 bases in between. CDR1 and CDR2 from the germline V gene are MNHEY and SVGAGI. CDR3 length equals 14 residues. The CDR3 sequence: CASSYGGASGEQYF. The DNA of the CDR3 is TGTGCCAGCAGTTACGGGGGGGCTTCTGGGGAGCAGTACTTC.